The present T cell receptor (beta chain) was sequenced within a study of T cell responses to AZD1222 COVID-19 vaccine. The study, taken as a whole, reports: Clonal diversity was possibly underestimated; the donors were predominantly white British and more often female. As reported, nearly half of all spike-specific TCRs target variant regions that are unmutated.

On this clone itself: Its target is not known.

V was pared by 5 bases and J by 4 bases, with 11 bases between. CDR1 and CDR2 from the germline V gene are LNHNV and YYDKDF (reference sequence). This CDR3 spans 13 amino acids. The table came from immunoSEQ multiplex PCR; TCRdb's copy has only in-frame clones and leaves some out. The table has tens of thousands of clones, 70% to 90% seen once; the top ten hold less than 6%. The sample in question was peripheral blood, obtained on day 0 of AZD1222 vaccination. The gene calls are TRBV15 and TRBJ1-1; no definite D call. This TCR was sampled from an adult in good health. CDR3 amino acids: CATSATEATEAFF. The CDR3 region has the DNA TGTGCCACCAGCGCAACAGAGGCCACTGAAGCTTTCTTT.